This T cell receptor (beta chain) stems from a study of T cells in Graves' hyperthyroidism and ophthalmopathy. Study at large: Staff took peripheral blood when the initial diagnosis was made, before any treatment began. General study points: Ophthalmopathy, which appeared later, was predicted by the model a median 6.5 months before onset. Ophthalmopathy was told apart from stable hyperthyroidism by a 13 V-J model.

V was trimmed by 4 bases and J by 0 bases, leaving 14 bases between them. This CDR3 is built from 16 residues. Germline V gene data show CDR1 as SGDLS and CDR2 as YYNGEE. In the case of this clonotype: Its matching antigen is unknown.

PBMCs were sourced from about 10 ml fresh peripheral blood. The source material, RNA transcripts, was used to amplify TCR beta CDR3 regions. The TCR CDR3 first-round RT-PCR relied on the HTBI primer set. TCRdb called the multiplex PCR reads again in MiXCR, with one record for every CDR3 protein. The sample lists 400,000 or so distinct CDR3 sequences; more than 14% were seen once. The rearrangement joins TRBV9 to TRBJ2-1; maybe TRBD2 (6 bases). The sequenced sample consisted of blood. This TCR was recovered from a woman aged 25 to 45 with Graves' ophthalmopathy. The CDR3 region is CASSPPTRGSYNEQFF. The CDR3 DNA sequence: TGTGCCAGCAGCCCTCCGACTAGAGGCTCCTACAATGAGCAGTTCTTC.